This entry is about one T cell receptor beta chain. The antigen remains unidentified. If no ophthalmopathy progression occurred within 18 months, Graves' hyperthyroidism was stable. These data are taken from a study of T cells in Graves' hyperthyroidism and ophthalmopathy. Study conclusions and caveats: In blood, most of the thyroid clonotypes expanded above 0.001 were also present.

Losses at the gene ends were 5 bases for V and 7 bases for J; bases not matched to a gene: 7. Germline loops: CDR1 SNHLY, CDR2 FYNNEI. This CDR3 is 13 amino acids long. TCR beta CDR3 regions were amplified from RNA. The HTBI set primed first-round TCR CDR3 RT-PCR. TCRdb re-analysed the multiplex PCR reads in MiXCR, keeping a single row per CDR3 protein. The sample contains about 840,000 distinct CDR3 sequences, over 35% of which appear only once. The sample comprised blood. The TCR was taken from a man aged 18 to 30 with Graves' hyperthyroidism. The rearrangement links TRBV2 to TRBJ2-7, with 8 bases fitting TRBD1. In DNA form, the CDR3 reads TGTGCCAGCAGTCCAGGGGGCACTGAAGAGCAGTACTTC. This encodes CASSPGGTEEQYF.